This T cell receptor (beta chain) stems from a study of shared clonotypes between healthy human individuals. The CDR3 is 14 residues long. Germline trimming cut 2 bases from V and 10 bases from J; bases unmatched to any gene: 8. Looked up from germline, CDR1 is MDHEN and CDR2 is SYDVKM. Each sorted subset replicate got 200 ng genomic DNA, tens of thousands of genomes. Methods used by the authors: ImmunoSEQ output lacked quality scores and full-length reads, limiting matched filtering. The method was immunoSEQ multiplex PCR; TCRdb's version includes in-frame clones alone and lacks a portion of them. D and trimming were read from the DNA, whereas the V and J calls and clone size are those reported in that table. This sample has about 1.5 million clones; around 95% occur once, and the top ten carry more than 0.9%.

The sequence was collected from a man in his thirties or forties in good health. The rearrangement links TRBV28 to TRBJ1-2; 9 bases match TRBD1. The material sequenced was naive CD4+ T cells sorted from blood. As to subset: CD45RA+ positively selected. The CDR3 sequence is CASSLNRGLGVYTF. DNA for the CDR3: TGTGCCAGCAGTTTAAACAGGGGGCTGGGGGTCTACACCTTC.